This is a list of T cell receptor beta chains from one sample in a study of blood T cell repertoires in COVID-19. TCRdb's copy holds only in-frame clones and misses some; the assay was immunoSEQ multiplex PCR. The repertoire holds about 250,000 clones, with about 83% as singletons. Sequencing input: peripheral blood. Every receptor here comes from a woman of 80 years or more with COVID-19, enrolled during active disease. The CDR3 runs from the conserved cysteine through the conserved F or W. The D gene is left open where the match is weak. Some rows have no size entry. The others give once, few or many, or a class for an expanded clone.

cdr3_aa cdr3_nt d_call j_call v_call cdr3_length clone_size
CASSRGTYDLEAFF TGTGCCAGCAGCCGCGGGACCTATGACCTTGAAGCTTTCTTT . TRBJ1-1 TRBV7-2 14 few
CASSLGTSGVDTQYF TGCGCCAGCAGCTTGGGGACTAGCGGGGTAGATACGCAGTATTTT TRBD2 TRBJ2-3 TRBV5-1 15 .
CASSLSYSGAYNEQFF TGTGCCAGCAGTTTGTCTTATAGCGGGGCCTACAATGAGCAGTTCTTC TRBD2 TRBJ2-1 TRBV6-2/TRBV6-3 16 .
CASSVGGQGPTEAFF TGCGCCAGCAGCGTAGGAGGTCAAGGGCCCACTGAAGCTTTCTTT . TRBJ1-1 TRBV5-1 15 once
CASTGTGVMNTEAFF TGTGCCAGCACCGGGACAGGGGTCATGAACACTGAAGCTTTCTTT TRBD1 TRBJ1-1 TRBV3-1/TRBV3-2 15 .
CASSLTVDSYNEQFF TGTGCCAGCAGTCTCACAGTAGACTCCTACAATGAGCAGTTCTTC . TRBJ2-1 TRBV28 15 .
CAWSGTVSSPLHF TGTGCCTGGAGTGGGACAGTTTCTTCACCCCTCCACTTT . TRBJ1-6 TRBV30 13 .
CASSYTRRTGDSPLHF TGTGCCAGCAGTTACACCAGGCGGACAGGGGATTCACCCCTCCACTTT TRBD1 TRBJ1-6 TRBV6-5 16 .
CASSTPGQPYGYTF TGTGCCAGCAGTACTCCGGGACAGCCCTATGGCTACACCTTC TRBD1 TRBJ1-2 TRBV6-2/TRBV6-3 14 .
CAWSTRGPGTF TGTGCCTGGAGTACAAGAGGACCGGGGACCTTC . TRBJ1-2 TRBV30 11 .
CASSRGHGTGELFF TGTGCCAGCAGTCGCGGGCACGGCACCGGGGAGCTGTTTTTT . TRBJ2-2 TRBV6-5 14 once
CASSYEEGNYGYTF TGTGCCAGCAGTTACGAGGAGGGTAACTATGGCTACACCTTC . TRBJ1-2 TRBV6-2/TRBV6-3 14 .
CASSGYRGAEETQYF TGTGCCAGCAGCGGATACAGGGGAGCGGAGGAGACCCAGTACTTC TRBD1 TRBJ2-5 TRBV5-4 15 .
CASSPQGQSYNEQFF TGTGCCAGCAGTCCCCAGGGGCAATCCTACAATGAGCAGTTCTTC . TRBJ2-1 TRBV9 15 .
CASSLEWGVTDTQYF TGTGCCAGCAGCTTAGAGTGGGGGGTCACAGATACGCAGTATTTT . TRBJ2-3 TRBV11-2 15 .
CASSLYRVGDTQYF TGTGCCAGCAGCTTATATCGGGTGGGAGATACGCAGTATTTT . TRBJ2-3 TRBV7-2 14 .
CASSPPHGNMGFYGYTF TGTGCCAGCAGCCCCCCCCACGGCAATATGGGCTTCTATGGCTACACCTTC . TRBJ1-2 TRBV5-4 17 .
CATSRLDRGRQPQHF TGTGCCACCAGCAGACTGGACAGGGGGCGGCAGCCCCAGCATTTT TRBD1 TRBJ1-5 TRBV15 15 .
CAWAGRRYNEQFF TGTGCCTGGGCCGGGAGAAGGTACAATGAGCAGTTCTTC . TRBJ2-1 TRBV30 13 .
CASSFGGGRTGELFF TGCGCCAGCAGCTTTGGGGGGGGCCGAACCGGGGAGCTGTTTTTT . TRBJ2-2 TRBV5-1 15 .
CASSHRPGTAHEGYTF TGTGCCAGCAGTCACCGCCCGGGGACAGCCCACGAAGGCTACACCTTC TRBD1 TRBJ1-2 TRBV28 16 .
CASVDRGNSPLHF TGTGCCAGCGTAGACAGGGGCAATTCACCCCTCCACTTT TRBD1 TRBJ1-6 TRBV28 13 .
CAWSIGTGEAGGYTF TGTGCCTGGAGTATCGGGACAGGGGAAGCCGGTGGCTACACCTTC TRBD1 TRBJ1-2 TRBV30 15 .
CASSVGKGGLEKLFF TGTGCCAGCAGCGTAGGGAAGGGAGGGTTAGAAAAACTGTTTTTT . TRBJ1-4 TRBV9 15 .
CASTSLTPINTEAFF TGTGCCAGTACCTCTTTGACACCTATTAACACTGAAGCTTTCTTT . TRBJ1-1 TRBV19 15 .
CAISESPGQGNQPQHF TGTGCCATCAGTGAGTCGCCGGGACAGGGGAATCAGCCCCAGCATTTT TRBD1 TRBJ1-5 TRBV10-3 16 .
CASRGHGTDLDGYTF TGTGCCAGCAGAGGGCACGGGACTGACCTGGATGGCTACACCTTC . TRBJ1-2 TRBV27 15 .
CASSPRGKATDTQYF TGTGCCAGCAGTCCCCGAGGAAAAGCCACAGATACGCAGTATTTT . TRBJ2-3 TRBV28 15 .